This T cell receptor (beta chain) was captured by sequencing in a study of human T cells and chemical hapten exposure. Whole-study context: Across samples, TCR yields varied, mostly owing to small differences in pooled library volumes.

Time point indicated: patch test 1, 2 weeks after DPC sensitization. Treatment of the sample: therapeutic diphenylcyclopropenone sensitization with weekly scalp DPC. Patch tests were applied only after blood draws. MiXCR, applied by TCRdb to the RACE reads, yields one record per CDR3 protein. This sample has 150,000 to 200,000 distinct CDR3 sequences, with roughly 15% found just once. This CDR3 is 12 amino acids long. The chain combines TRBV21-1 with TRBJ1-4. TRBV21-1 is designated a pseudogene. The receptor was derived from a young woman with alopecia areata. Some clones in this sample may be carry-over from other donors' samples. The starting material was whole blood, obtained in connection with sensitization to the hapten diphenylcyclopropenone (DPC). The CDR3 DNA is TGTGCCAGCAGCAAAGAGGTGAAAGAACTGTTTTTT. This encodes CASSKEVKELFF.